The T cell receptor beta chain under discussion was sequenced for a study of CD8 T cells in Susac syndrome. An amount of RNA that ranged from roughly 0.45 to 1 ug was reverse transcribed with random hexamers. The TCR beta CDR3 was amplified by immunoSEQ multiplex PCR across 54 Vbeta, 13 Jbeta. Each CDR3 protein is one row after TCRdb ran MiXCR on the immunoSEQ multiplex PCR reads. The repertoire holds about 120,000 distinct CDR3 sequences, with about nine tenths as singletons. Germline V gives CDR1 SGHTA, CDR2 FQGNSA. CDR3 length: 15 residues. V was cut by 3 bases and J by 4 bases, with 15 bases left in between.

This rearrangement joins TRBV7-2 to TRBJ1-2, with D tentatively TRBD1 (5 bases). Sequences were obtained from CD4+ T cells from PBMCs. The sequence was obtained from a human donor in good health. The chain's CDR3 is CASSFPGVAIYGYTF. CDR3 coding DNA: TGTGCCAGCAGCTTCCCGGGGGTAGCAATCTATGGCTACACCTTC.